These 15 T cell receptor beta chains originate from one sample sequenced in a study of CD8 T cells in Susac syndrome. An amount of RNA that ranged from about 0.45 to 1 ug was reverse transcribed with random hexamers. From the immunoSEQ multiplex PCR reads, TCRdb called clonotypes with MiXCR, one entry per CDR3 protein. In the table there are some 210,000 distinct CDR3 sequences, approximately 94% of which are singletons. The sequenced material came from CD4+ T cells from PBMCs. These receptors came from a human donor with Susac syndrome.

The J gene is TRBJ2-5, the V gene TRBV19; no firm D call. The V and J ends lost 6 bases and 2 bases respectively, with 4 bases between them. This CDR3 region has 11 residues. The germline gives CDR1 LNHDA, CDR2 SQIVND (reference sequence). The CDR3 spells CASRSQETQYF. CDR3 sequence (DNA): TGTGCCAGTAGGTCACAAGAGACCCAGTACTTC.

This clonotype was found a few times. J is TRBJ1-5 and V is TRBV4-1; D uncertain. The CDR3 totals 14 residues. V lost 3 bases, J lost 7 bases, and 13 bases lay in between. The V gene's germline CDR1 is MGHRA and CDR2 YSYEKL. As DNA, the CDR3 is TGCGCCAGCAGCCACTCTGGGTTTGGGCAGCCCCAGCATTTT. Translation gives CASSHSGFGQPQHF.

V gene TRBV21-1 combines with J gene TRBJ1-1; the table's D call TRBD1 went unverified against the DNA. TRBV21-1 is termed a pseudogene. This CDR3 is built from 15 residues. The DNA for the CDR3 is TGTGCCAGCAGCGGTACCAGGGGGCGCAATACTGAAGCTTTCTTT. Translated: CASSGTRGRNTEAFF.

The chain couples TRBV2 to TRBJ2-3; possibly TRBD2 for D (7 bases). Germline V gene lookup returns CDR1 SNHLY and CDR2 FYNNEI. This CDR3 is built from 14 residues. Deletions cut 7 bases from V and 4 bases from J, with 15 bases between. The CDR3 loop reads CASKVGGPSDTQYF. The CDR3 nucleotides are TGTGCCAGCAAGGTGGGGGGGCCCTCAGATACGCAGTATTTT.

This rearrangement joins TRBV30 to TRBJ2-2; maybe TRBD1 (6 bases). Germline assignment: CDR1 GTSNPN and CDR2 SVGIG (reference sequence). Trimming stripped 3 bases from V and 7 bases from J, with 18 bases between. The CDR3 is made up of 15 amino acids. The CDR3 DNA reads as TGTGCCTGGAGGAAACTGACAGGAAGGATCGGGGAGCTGTTTTTT. The encoded protein is CAWRKLTGRIGELFF.

This chain uses TRBV20-1 with TRBJ1-2, with D unresolved. Trimming removed 7 bases at V and 7 bases at J, with 31 bases between. This CDR3 contains 17 residues. In germline, CDR1 is DFQATT, CDR2 SNEGSKA (reference sequence). In nucleotides, the CDR3 is TGCAGTGTTCAGAGGGTTCGCGAAGGGCCGAGGTTATTTGGCTACACCTTC. It is translated as CSVQRVREGPRLFGYTF.

The J gene is TRBJ2-3, the V gene TRBV20-1, with D maybe TRBD1 (6 bases). The V gene's germline CDR1 is DFQATT and CDR2 SNEGSKA (reference sequence). There are 13 residues in the CDR3. Between the trimmed V and J ends, which lost 3 bases and 0 bases, there was a span of 7 bases. CDR3 nucleotides: TGCAGTGCTAGCACAGGGAGCACAGATACGCAGTATTTT. It encodes CSASTGSTDTQYF.

This chain joins TRBV12-3 or TRBV12-4 and TRBJ2-1, with 10 bases matching TRBD1. The CDR3 covers 16 residues. V shed 5 bases, J shed 4 bases, and the junction held 8 bases outside the gene matches. The CDR3 protein is CASSPTRDRGYNEQFF. The CDR3 DNA is TGTGCCAGCAGTCCAACCCGGGACAGGGGATACAATGAGCAGTTCTTC.

This clonotype showed up just once. The chain joins TRBV9 to TRBJ2-3; 12 nucleotides match TRBD2. The trim removed 5 bases at V and 5 bases at J, leaving 6 bases unmatched. Looked up from germline, CDR1 is SGDLS and CDR2 is YYNGEE. This CDR3 has 15 residues. The CDR3 reads CASRPTSGGRDTQYF. For the CDR3, the DNA is TGTGCCAGCAGGCCTACTAGCGGGGGGCGAGATACGCAGTATTTT.

The chain joins TRBV27 to TRBJ1-1; unclear D gene. From germline, CDR1 is MNHEY and CDR2 SMNVEV (reference sequence). This CDR3 comprises 13 residues. V shed 3 bases and J shed 5 bases, with 10 bases lying between them. The DNA for the CDR3 is TGTGCCAGCAGTTTCCGGGGTAGAACTGAAGCTTTCTTT. Translation gives CASSFRGRTEAFF.

The chain uses TRBV29-1 and TRBJ1-6, with TRBD1 matching 8 bases. The V segment lost 7 bases and the J segment 8 bases; nucleotides outside the gene matches: 7. This CDR3 has 13 amino acids. CDR1 is SQVTM and CDR2 is ANQGSEA in the germline V gene. CDR3 sequence (DNA): TGCAGCGCACAGACAGGGGAGTATTCACCCCTCCACTTT. Translating gives CSAQTGEYSPLHF.

The chain carries TRBV2 and TRBJ2-5, with 9 bases matching TRBD1. Germline assignment: CDR1 SNHLY and CDR2 FYNNEI. The CDR3 length is 18 residues. Unmatched junction bases numbered 8, after V lost 0 bases and J lost 0 bases. The CDR3 nucleotides are TGTGCCAGCAGTGAAGCCGACGGGACAGGGATGTACCAAGAGACCCAGTACTTC. Translated, it gives CASSEADGTGMYQETQYF.

The CDR3: CASSLVGRGEKLFF. CDR3 DNA: TGCGCCAGCAGCTTGGTAGGACGGGGTGAAAAACTGTTTTTT. The V gene is TRBV5-1, the J gene TRBJ1-4; no clear D. CDR1 and CDR2 (germline): SGHRS, YFSETQ. V lost 0 bases and J lost 7, with 10 bases in between. The CDR3 length is 14 residues.

The CDR3 reads CASRGPGQHYEQYF. Written as DNA, the CDR3 is TGTGCCAGCAGGGGCCCGGGACAGCACTACGAGCAGTACTTC. The rearrangement joins TRBV28 to TRBJ2-7, with 7 nucleotides matching TRBD1. V lost 6 bases, J lost 3 bases, and 8 bases stayed unmatched. Germline CDR1 reads MDHEN; CDR2 reads SYDVKM. The CDR3 is 14 residues long.

The V gene is TRBV27, the J gene TRBJ1-1, with D possibly being TRBD1 (6 bases). V shed 2 bases and J shed 6 bases, with 16 bases lying between them. This CDR3 is 15 amino acids long. Germline V CDR1 and CDR2: MNHEY, SMNVEV (reference sequence). The CDR3 bases are TGTGCCAGCAGTTTAATAACGGGGGCGGGCGCTGAAGCTTTCTTT. This codes for CASSLITGAGAEAFF.